What follows are 14 T cell receptor beta chains derived from one specimen sequenced in a study of CD8+ T cells in alopecia areata. Treatment indicated: oral pan-JAK inhibitor, 5-10 mg twice daily. Extraction of RNA preceded its reverse transcription into cDNA, which served as the sequencing template. Sequencing was performed with immunoSEQ multiplex PCR; in TCRdb, only in-frame clones are kept and a portion is missing. The repertoire has 150,000 to 200,000 clones, around 60% of them found once; the top ten carry 14%. The material was CD4+ T cells sorted from blood, obtained at week 24, from a patient treated with tofacitinib. The receptors shown here come from a human donor with alopecia areata.

The chain has TRBV25-1 and TRBJ1-2; tentative D call: TRBD1 (6 bases). The CDR3 loop spans 14 amino acids. The V gene's germline CDR1 is MGHDK and CDR2 SYGVNS. V lost 1 base and J lost 2, with 8 bases in between. The CDR3 nucleotides read TGTGCCAGCAGTGAATCGGGGGGCAACTATGGCTACACCTTC. Translation: CASSESGGNYGYTF.

This rearrangement joins TRBV30 to TRBJ2-3, with a tentative D call TRBD1 (5 bases). Germline CDR1 is GTSNPN and CDR2 is SVGIG (reference sequence). Trimming removed 5 bases at V and 2 bases at J, with 14 bases between. CDR3 length: 14 residues. CDR3 sequence: CAWWAGKLTDTQYF. The CDR3 region has the DNA TGTGCCTGGTGGGCAGGGAAACTCACAGATACGCAGTATTTT.

This clone was seen more than once but under ten times. The chain carries TRBV2 and TRBJ2-1; 12 bases are a match to TRBD1. CDR1 is SNHLY and CDR2 is FYNNEI in the germline V gene. This CDR3 has 15 amino acids. The V segment lost 1 base and the J segment 8 bases; nucleotides outside the gene matches: 3. This CDR3 is CASSEGGQGADEQFF. The CDR3 nucleotides read TGTGCCAGCAGTGAAGGGGGACAGGGGGCTGATGAGCAGTTCTTC. Variable domain in full (rest from reference TRBV2 and TRBJ2-1): EPEVTQTPSHQVTQMGQEVILRCVPISNHLYFYWYRQILGQKVEFLVSFYNNEISEKSEIFDDQFSVERPDGSNFTLKIRSTKLEDSAMYFCASSEGGQGADEQFFGPGTRLTVL.

The V gene is TRBV11-1, the J gene TRBJ2-7; 11 positions agree with TRBD1. Germline assignment: CDR1 SGHAT and CDR2 FQDESV (reference sequence). The J segment lost 5 bases and the V segment lost 4 bases, leaving 13 bases of the junction unmatched. CDR3 length: 17 amino acids. The CDR3 is CASSSERRDRGSHEQYF. CDR3 DNA sequence: TGTGCCAGCAGCTCCGAGCGTAGGGACAGGGGGTCTCACGAGCAGTACTTC.

The CDR3 DNA reads TGTGCCAGCAGTTACTCGTTCAGGGTTGATCAGCCCCAGCATTTT. As protein: CASSYSFRVDQPQHF. The V call is TRBV6-5, the J call TRBJ1-5, with D tentatively TRBD1 (5 bases). The CDR3 has 15 amino acids. The ends were cut back, 0 bases at V and 5 bases at J, with 11 bases in the middle. Per the germline V gene, CDR1 is MNHEY and CDR2 is SVGAGI.

This clone turned up a few times. The rearrangement joins TRBV5-6 to TRBJ1-2, with D perhaps TRBD1 (6 bases). The length of the CDR3 is 17 residues. Trimming shortened V by 3 bases and J by 3 bases, and 21 bases separated the two germline ends. Per germline, CDR1 SGHDT and CDR2 YYEEEE. Here the CDR3 reads CASSSPGVIPGDYGYTF. The CDR3 DNA is TGTGCCAGCAGCTCGCCAGGGGTAATTCCCGGAGACTATGGCTACACCTTC.

This clone was counted between two and nine times. The V and J genes are TRBV2 and TRBJ2-6, with a weak D call TRBD1 (5 bases). The germline V gene encodes CDR1 SNHLY and CDR2 FYNNEI. Trimming cost V 2 bases and J 4 bases, with 12 bases left between them. The CDR3 loop spans 16 amino acids. The CDR3 loop is CASSESSGSGANVLTF. The CDR3 region has the DNA TGTGCCAGCAGTGAATCTTCAGGGTCCGGGGCCAACGTCCTGACTTTC.

This chain uses TRBV5-1 with TRBJ2-4; D is possibly TRBD2 (6 bases). V was cut by 0 bases and J by 5 bases, with 6 bases left in between. CDR1 SGHRS and CDR2 YFSETQ come from the germline V gene. The CDR3 has 13 residues. The CDR3 here is CASSLAGENIQYF. DNA for the CDR3: TGCGCCAGCAGCTTGGCGGGAGAAAACATTCAGTACTTC.

The rearrangement uses TRBV7-2 and TRBJ1-3; no clear D. V was shortened by 3 bases and J by 4 bases, with 10 bases between the two germline ends. The CDR3 covers 14 residues. Germline lookup yields CDR1 SGHTA and CDR2 FQGNSA. The CDR3 protein is CASSFAARGNTIYF. CDR3 DNA sequence: TGTGCCAGCAGCTTCGCAGCACGCGGAAACACCATATATTTT.

Only a few counts were recorded for this clone. V and J are TRBV7-2 and TRBJ1-5; D uncertain. This CDR3 is 13 amino acids long. V lost 0 bases to trimming and J lost 4 bases, with 4 bases between them. Germline V gene data show CDR1 as SGHTA and CDR2 as FQGNSA. The CDR3 here is CASSLARNQPQHF. CDR3 coding DNA: TGTGCCAGCAGCTTAGCCCGGAATCAGCCCCAGCATTTT. Looking up the rest from reference TRBV7-2 and TRBJ1-5 gives the full variable domain: GAGVSQSPSNKVTEKGKDVELRCDPISGHTALYWYRQSLGQGLEFLIYFQGNSAPDKSGLPSDRFSAERTGGSVSTLTIQRTQQEDSAVYLCASSLARNQPQHFGDGTRLSIL.

In its sample, this clone was seen once. The chain carries TRBV7-9 and TRBJ2-1; weak D call: TRBD2 (5 bases). The germline V and J ends were trimmed by 6 bases and 8 bases, with 23 bases remaining between them. The CDR3 is 16 amino acids. Per germline, CDR1 SEHNR and CDR2 FQNEAQ (reference sequence). The CDR3 is CASRLGRGFQFDEQFF. In DNA, the CDR3 is TGTGCCAGCAGGCTAGGGAGAGGGTTCCAGTTCGATGAGCAGTTCTTC.

This chain links TRBV19 with TRBJ1-1, with 9 bases lining up with TRBD1. The CDR3 is made up of 15 amino acids. Germline CDR1 LNHDA, CDR2 SQIVND (reference sequence). V gave up 3 bases and J gave up 4 bases; unmatched junction bases: 6. CDR3 region: CASSIGQGLGTEAFF. The CDR3 coding sequence is TGTGCCAGTAGTATCGGACAGGGGCTGGGCACTGAAGCTTTCTTT.

J is TRBJ2-5 and V is TRBV6-5, with D possibly being TRBD1 or TRBD2 (5 bases each). The CDR3 covers 14 residues. Germline CDR1 MNHEY, CDR2 SVGAGI. The V end was cut by 0 bases, the J end by 5 bases, with 10 bases between. As DNA, the CDR3 is TGTGCCAGCAGTTACTCCGGGGCATGGGAGACCCAGTACTTC. Its protein product is CASSYSGAWETQYF.

The J gene is TRBJ2-5, the V gene TRBV11-3; weak D call: TRBD2 (6 bases). Deletions cut 0 bases from V and 3 bases from J, with 11 bases between. CDR1 and CDR2 from the germline V gene are SGHNT and YENEEA. The CDR3 contains 15 residues. CDR3 DNA: TGTGCCAGCAGCTTAGATTACTGGGGGGAAGAGACCCAGTACTTC. Its translation is CASSLDYWGEETQYF.